The T cell receptor (beta chain) described here comes from a study of blood T cell repertoires in COVID-19. Assay: immunoSEQ multiplex PCR; the TCRdb copy retains only in-frame clones and omits some. Of 120,000 or so clones listed, about 83% are singletons. Germline loops: CDR1 MDHEN, CDR2 SYDVKM. This CDR3 contains 13 residues. V lost 3 bases, J lost 1 base, and 6 bases lay in between. This sequence originates from a man older than 75 with active or convalescent COVID-19. Input material: peripheral blood. V usage is TRBV28 and J usage is TRBJ1-1; D gene uncertain. The CDR3 spells CASSFWPNTEAFF. DNA of the CDR3: TGTGCCAGCAGTTTTTGGCCGAACACTGAAGCTTTCTTT.